Listed here is a single T cell receptor (beta chain). At least ten counts were recorded for this clonotype. Its antigen target is currently unknown. Per-nucleotide qualities are absent, and no much larger clonotype sits a single base away. This entry is derived from a study of T cells in Graves' hyperthyroidism and ophthalmopathy (dated by TCRdb to between 2018 and 2021). At the level of the whole study: Peripheral blood samples were taken at the time of initial diagnosis, prior to any treatment. After blood sampling, hyperthyroidism patients were treated with methimazole at a starting dose of 30 mg daily, and ophthalmopathy patients were treated with high-dose intravenous methylprednisolone. According to the paper, TCR Vbeta CDR3 sequencing was carried out on around 140 peripheral blood samples, which came from approximately 43 ophthalmopathy, approximately 72 hyperthyroidism and roughly 17 progressor patients. Thyroid tissue and blood T-cell repertoires from six or seven Graves' hyperthyroidism patients were also compared in the study. To identify distinguishing TCR V-J signatures, a discovery cohort of some 100 patients was used, comprising roughly 45 with Graves' ophthalmopathy and under 60 with stable Graves' hyperthyroidism. For training and testing, the 110 or so patients in the discovery cohort were randomly divided in a 7:3 ratio. Prospective prediction of ophthalmopathy was tested in an independent validation cohort consisting of roughly 20 hyperthyroidism patients and approximately 16 patients who later progressed to ophthalmopathy. Results the study describes overall, beyond this receptor: During validation, the model predicted progression to ophthalmopathy a median of around six months ahead of onset, with more than 60% sensitivity and almost 75% specificity. A 13 V-J signature model separated ophthalmopathy from stable hyperthyroidism, with over 85% sensitivity and about 81% specificity in cross-validation and 80%/75% in testing. Most expanded thyroid clonotypes (frequency above 0.001) were also found in blood, which suggests that blood repertoires may mirror thyroid immune responses. Sample size was not statistically predetermined, and investigators were not blinded to group allocation.

The TCR beta CDR3 regions were amplified from RNA transcripts. The first round of RT-PCR for the TCR CDR3 was performed with the HTBI primer set and the Qiagen OneStep RT-PCR kit. Libraries were constructed in a second round of multiplex PCR, after which size selection and purification were performed. Paired-end sequencing of the libraries was performed with 100 bp reads on an Illumina HiSeq2000. Processing in the source paper ran as follows. SOAPnuke was used to process the raw data, with reads discarded if the reads contained adapters or uncalled bases, had a mean Phred below 15, or lacked an exact constant-primer or identifier match. High-quality paired reads were merged using COPE v1.2.5, and each unique nucleotide sequence was defined as a clonotype. MiTCR v1.1 was used to align clonotypes to the IMGT TRBV, TRBD and TRBJ reference segments. The analysis included only V-J combinations with a frequency above 0.0001, which together covered around 99% of the repertoires. A TCS score was defined as the ratio of F50 (clonal expansion) to E x V (chaos), with BLOSUM62-based TCRdist applied between CDR3 peptides within each V-J. Welch's t-statistics and random forest reduced around 520 V-J features to 10 to 15, which were used in a naive Bayes classifier (R e1071). Clones were called with MiXCR by TCRdb after fastp trimmed the public reads at Q25, and only in-frame beta chains were retained. Rows merge per CDR3 protein into single entries with the most common DNA and genes. TCRdb's processing, not the authors' own work, is the source of the V and J calls. The sample table shows around 350,000 distinct CDR3 sequences, and roughly 19% are seen once. About 3.7% of the sample rests with the top ten.

Clipping removes 5 bases from V and 5 bases from J, with 12 as the unmatched junction base count. The CDR3 starts with the cysteine, ends with the phenylalanine, and has 17 residues. Of all the DNA, just the CDR3 is kept, 51 bases in frame from base 1. A patient counted as having stable Graves' hyperthyroidism if no progression to ophthalmopathy occurred over 18 months of follow-up. The hyperthyroidism patients were between 18 and 65 years old and newly diagnosed, with a disease duration of less than 2 months. Patients with uncontrolled infections, other autoimmune diseases, pregnancy or lactation were excluded. Clinical symptoms, serum thyroxine and TRAb, thyroid ultrasound, and orbital computed tomography formed the basis for the diagnoses. PBMCs were isolated from more than 9 ml of fresh peripheral blood by Ficoll-Paque density gradient centrifugation. Total RNA was extracted with Trizol reagent, and quality was checked on an Agilent 2100 Bioanalyzer.

Rearrangement joined TRBV6-7 to TRBJ1-5, with 10 bases aligning to TRBD1. TRBV6-7 is an ORF, with its function uncertain. Specimen: blood. The receptor's source is a woman under 30 with Graves' hyperthyroidism. This receptor has the CDR3 CASSQAPGQGMHQPQHF. The bases are TGTGCCAGCAGTCAGGCCCCGGGACAGGGGATGCATCAGCCCCAGCATTTT.